Following are 25 T cell receptor beta chains from one sample sequenced in a study of glioma-infiltrating T cells. Using RNA template, CDR3s of TCR alpha and beta were amplified with iRepertoire arm-PCR. In TCRdb, the multiplex PCR reads were re-called with MiXCR into one record per CDR3 protein. The table records 300,000 to 400,000 distinct CDR3 sequences, around 38% of them present only once. Source material: glioma tissue, nonneoplastic brain tissue, or PBMCs (not recorded which). These receptors were collected from a human donor with low-grade glioma or glioblastoma, undergoing nonglioma brain surgery, or in good health (not recorded which).

This clonotype has only a few counts. The V call is TRBV19, the J call TRBJ1-2; no firm D call. The germline gives CDR1 LNHDA, CDR2 SQIVND (reference sequence). This CDR3 has 12 residues. Between the trimmed V and J ends, which lost 3 bases and 7 bases, there was a span of 9 bases. For the CDR3, the DNA is TGTGCCAGTAGTATCCAAGTGGGTGGCTACACCTTC. Translating it yields CASSIQVGGYTF.

A note on this clonotype: An end of the junction differs from the germline gene, which may be a read error. The chain links TRBV27 to TRBJ2-5, with 9 positions matching TRBD2. Germline V gene data show CDR1 as MNHEY and CDR2 as SMNVEV (reference sequence). The CDR3 totals 18 residues. CDR3 DNA: TGTGCCGGCAGTTTAATTGGTTTCGGCGGGAGGGCCTTAGAGACCCAGTACTTC. Translated, it gives CAGSLIGFGGRALETQYF.

This chain joins TRBV19 and TRBJ1-5; a weak D match, TRBD1 (6 bases). This CDR3 is 14 amino acids long. V shed 6 bases and J shed 6 bases, with 15 bases lying between them. The V gene's germline CDR1 is LNHDA and CDR2 SQIVND (reference sequence). The CDR3 reads CASSWRGASQPQHF. CDR3 DNA sequence: TGTGCCAGTAGCTGGAGGGGGGCGAGTCAGCCCCAGCATTTT.

The V and J genes are TRBV20-1 and TRBJ1-2; TRBD1 might be the D (6 bases). The CDR3 length is 16 residues. The germline CDR1 and CDR2 sequences are DFQATT and SNEGSKA (reference sequence). V was pared by 4 bases and J by 1 base, with 19 bases between. The CDR3 nucleotides are TGCAGTGCTAACCCCGCTGACGGACAGATTAACTATGGCTACACCTTC. This encodes CSANPADGQINYGYTF.

The rearrangement links TRBV20-1 to TRBJ2-6, with 9 positions matching TRBD1. The CDR3 has 16 residues. Germline CDR1 reads DFQATT; CDR2 reads SNEGSKA (reference sequence). V lost 4 bases, J lost 0 bases, and 4 bases stayed unmatched. As DNA, the CDR3 is TGCAGTGCTACCGGGACAGGGAGCTCTGGGGCCAACGTCCTGACTTTC. Translation: CSATGTGSSGANVLTF.

In the case of this clonotype: A much larger clone sits a single nucleotide away, making a read error possible. The rearrangement links TRBV20-1 to TRBJ2-7; D might be TRBD2 (5 bases). The CDR3 totals 14 residues. The germline V and J ends were trimmed by 4 bases and 2 bases, with 15 bases remaining between them. Germline-derived CDR1 and CDR2 are DFQATT and SNEGSKA (reference sequence). The CDR3 region is CSATEGGFTYEQYF. CDR3 nucleotides: TGCAGTGCTACCGAGGGTGGGTTCACCTACGAGCAGTACTTC.

V usage is TRBV6-2 or TRBV6-3 and J usage is TRBJ1-2; 8 bases align to TRBD1. This CDR3 comprises 15 residues. The germline CDR1 and CDR2 sequences are MNHEY and SVGEGT. Trimming removed 6 bases from V and 4 bases from J; junction bases left unmatched: 10. CDR3 nucleotide sequence: TGTGCCAGCAGAACCGGACAGGGCTATACCTATGGCTACACCTTC. It codes for CASRTGQGYTYGYTF.

As regards this clonotype: This may come from a read error, since a much larger clone is one base off. This chain links TRBV28 with TRBJ1-5; D gene uncertain. V dropped 6 bases and J dropped 3 bases, with 18 bases sitting between them. The CDR3 runs to 16 residues. The germline CDR1 and CDR2 sequences are MDHEN and SYDVKM. The CDR3 bases are TGTGCCAGCAGGATCTCCCAGGATGGTAACAATCAGCCCCAGCATTTT. This encodes CASRISQDGNNQPQHF.

The chain has TRBV12-5 and TRBJ2-1; 12 bases fit TRBD2. Germline V gives CDR1 LGHNT, CDR2 FRNRAP. V lost 8 bases to trimming and J lost 5 bases; unmatched junction nucleotides: 10. The CDR3 length is 16 residues. CDR3 nucleotide sequence: TGTGCTAGTAGTTCGCTAGCGGGAGGGCCGAACAATGAGCAGTTCTTC. It specifies CASSSLAGGPNNEQFF.

Regarding this clonotype: Mismatch with germline at one junction end may stem from a read error. The chain uses TRBV7-9 and TRBJ2-1; TRBD2 might be the D (7 bases). The germline gives CDR1 SEHNR, CDR2 FQNEAQ (reference sequence). The CDR3 is 16 amino acids. CDR3 bases: TGCGCCAGCATCGACGGGGGCGGGAGCTCCTACAATGAGCAGTTCTTC. Protein sequence: CASIDGGGSSYNEQFF.

The rearrangement links TRBV10-3 to TRBJ2-7; 7 bases align to TRBD2. Germline CDR1 reads ENHRY; CDR2 reads SYGVKD. The trim removed 9 bases at V and 6 bases at J, leaving 11 bases unmatched. The CDR3 length is 13 residues. DNA for the CDR3: TGTGCCATAGGAAGCCGCGGGGGATCCGAGCAGTACTTC. The encoded protein is CAIGSRGGSEQYF.

V gene TRBV12-3 or TRBV12-4 combines with J gene TRBJ1-5; possible D gene TRBD1, 5 bases. V was shortened by 6 bases and J by 3 bases, with 12 bases between the two germline ends. The CDR3 length is 14 residues. This CDR3 reads CASSPRGYNQPQHF. The CDR3 region has the DNA TGTGCCAGCAGCCCCCGGGGGTACAATCAGCCCCAGCATTTT.

At least ten counts were recorded for this clonotype. The chain joins TRBV20-1 to TRBJ2-7, with D perhaps matching TRBD1 or TRBD2 (5 bases each). Germline lookup yields CDR1 DFQATT and CDR2 SNEGSKA (reference sequence). The CDR3 extends over 14 amino acids. Trimming cost V 3 bases and J 6 bases, with 18 bases left between them. The CDR3 sequence: CSARGLRGFGEQYF. The CDR3 nucleotides are TGCAGTGCTAGGGGGTTGAGGGGTTTCGGCGAGCAGTACTTC.

This clonotype was observed a few times. The chain links TRBV2 to TRBJ1-4; D may be TRBD1 (6 bases). There are 14 residues in the CDR3. Deletions cut 7 bases from V and 8 bases from J, with 17 bases between. Germline assignment: CDR1 SNHLY and CDR2 FYNNEI. This chain's CDR3 is CASTRQGQGEKLFF. DNA of the CDR3: TGTGCCAGCACTCGTCAGGGGCAGGGGGAAAAACTGTTTTTT.

This clonotype was observed at least ten times. This chain connects TRBV28 to TRBJ2-7; D uncertain. CDR1 is MDHEN and CDR2 is SYDVKM in the germline V gene. This CDR3 region has 12 residues. Trimming cost V 6 bases and J 3 bases, with 9 bases left between them. DNA for the CDR3: TGTGCCAGCAGCCCCCTCCACTACGAGCAGTACTTC. Translation: CASSPLHYEQYF.

The genes are TRBV11-2 and TRBJ2-7; 9 bases fit TRBD2. Losses at the gene ends were 7 bases for V and 0 bases for J; bases not matched to a gene: 10. This CDR3 is built from 16 residues. Germline CDR1 and CDR2: SGHAT and FQNNGV. The CDR3 sequence is CASKAGGGISSYEQYF. The CDR3 DNA reads as TGTGCCAGCAAAGCGGGGGGCGGGATAAGCTCCTACGAGCAGTACTTC.

This rearrangement joins TRBV4-1 to TRBJ1-1, with unresolved D. Germline lookup yields CDR1 MGHRA and CDR2 YSYEKL. CDR3 length: 18 residues. V was trimmed by 0 bases and J by 3 bases, leaving 20 bases between them. The CDR3 is CASSQDYLGGPEDTEAFF. The CDR3 DNA is TGCGCCAGCAGCCAAGATTATCTTGGCGGCCCCGAAGACACTGAAGCTTTCTTT.

J is TRBJ1-4 and V is TRBV20-1; D possibly corresponds to TRBD1 (6 bases). In germline, CDR1 is DFQATT, CDR2 SNEGSKA (reference sequence). The CDR3 covers 13 residues. V lost 6 bases and J 8 bases, leaving 16 bases between the germline ends. The CDR3 DNA sequence: TGCAGTGCGGATAGGGGGAATGGCGAAAAACTGTTTTTT. It is translated as CSADRGNGEKLFF.

Notes on this clonotype: This may be a read error, as it is one base from a much larger clone. The chain joins TRBV27 to TRBJ2-5; D gene unclear. This CDR3 comprises 11 residues. The ends were cut back, 7 bases at V and 7 bases at J, with 10 bases in the middle. CDR1 MNHEY and CDR2 SMNVEV come from the germline V gene (reference sequence). CDR3: CASNPKGTQYF. CDR3 in DNA: TGTGCCAGCAACCCCAAGGGGACCCAGTACTTC.

With regard to this clonotype: A much more abundant neighbour one base away suggests this may be a read error. The chain combines TRBV28 with TRBJ2-1; 11 positions agree with TRBD2. Germline assignment: CDR1 MDHEN and CDR2 SYDVKM. The CDR3 extends over 14 amino acids. CDR3 loop: CASRLAGVMLEQLF. CDR3 nucleotide sequence: TGTGCCAGCAGACTAGCGGGAGTTATGCTTGAGCAGCTCTTC.

Ten or more counts support this clonotype. V and J are TRBV6-2 or TRBV6-3 and TRBJ1-1; D not resolved. The germline V and J ends were trimmed by 6 bases and 5 bases, with 13 bases remaining between them. The CDR3 covers 13 residues. Per germline, CDR1 MNHEY and CDR2 SVGEGT. CDR3 in DNA: TGTGCCAGCAGCCCGGGATTAATAACTGAAGCTTTCTTT. This sequence encodes CASSPGLITEAFF.

This clonotype appeared many times. The gene calls are TRBV6-1 and TRBJ2-2, with a possible D match to TRBD1 (6 bases). Trimming cost V 6 bases and J 5 bases, with 13 bases left between them. The CDR3 runs to 14 residues. Germline loops: CDR1 MNHNS, CDR2 SASEGT. CDR3 nucleotide sequence: TGTGCCAGCAGCCGTAACAGGGCGACCGGGGAGCTGTTTTTT. Its translation: CASSRNRATGELFF.

V is TRBV5-4 and J is TRBJ2-5; D perhaps matches TRBD2 (6 bases). The CDR3 contains 16 residues. The V end was cut by 4 bases, the J end by 0 bases, with 16 bases between. Germline V gives CDR1 SGHNT, CDR2 YYREEE (reference sequence). The CDR3 sequence: CASSPTGLLYQETQYF. CDR3 sequence (DNA): TGTGCCAGCAGCCCTACGGGACTCCTGTACCAAGAGACCCAGTACTTC.

Concerning this clonotype: A clone one base away is much larger, so this may be a read error. The chain recombines TRBV28 with TRBJ1-2; no definite D call. This CDR3 spans 14 amino acids. Trimming stripped 8 bases from V and 4 bases from J, with 17 bases between. In germline, CDR1 is MDHEN, CDR2 SYDVKM. The CDR3 nucleotides read TGTGCCAGCCAAGGCCTGGAAGAAGGCTATGGCTACACCTTC. Protein sequence: CASQGLEEGYGYTF.

A word on this clonotype: This may be a read error: a much more frequent sequence differs by one nucleotide. The V gene is TRBV6-1, the J gene TRBJ2-1; D unresolved. The germline V gene has CDR1 MNHNS and CDR2 SASEGT. Trimming took off 9 bases at V and 0 bases at J, with 15 bases between the two ends. The CDR3 length is 15 residues. Here the CDR3 DNA reads TGTGCCAGAGCTCTTACCGACAACTCCTACAATGAGCAGTTCTTC. It translates to CARALTDNSYNEQFF.